This record covers a single T cell receptor (beta chain). What it binds is unknown. The record originates from a study of cytomegalovirus exposure and HLA in healthy donors. Whole-study context: From roughly 180 million T cells, an earlier analysis saw approximately 120 million unique TCR beta sequences.

Study outcomes and limitations: Specific recognition of CMV antigens was confirmed in vitro for three chains (all CMV-associated).

The study ran its PCR with 60 Vbeta and 13 Jbeta primers. Sequenced by immunoSEQ multiplex PCR; TCRdb stores in-frame clones only, minus some. Altogether 150,000 or so clones are present, approximately 70% being singletons, with the ten largest covering around 7%. The material sequenced was PBMCs. This sequence originates from a man aged 40-50 years in good health and CMV-seropositive.

The CDR3 DNA is TGCGCCAGCAGCTCCGGGACTAGCGGGTTCGATGAGCAGTTCTTC. Amino acid sequence: CASSSGTSGFDEQFF. The rearrangement uses TRBV5-1 and TRBJ2-1; 12 bases align to TRBD2. There are 15 residues in the CDR3. Germline CDR1 is SGHRS and CDR2 is YFSETQ. The V gene end was trimmed by 3 bases and the J gene end by 8 bases; junction bases not matched to a gene: 6.